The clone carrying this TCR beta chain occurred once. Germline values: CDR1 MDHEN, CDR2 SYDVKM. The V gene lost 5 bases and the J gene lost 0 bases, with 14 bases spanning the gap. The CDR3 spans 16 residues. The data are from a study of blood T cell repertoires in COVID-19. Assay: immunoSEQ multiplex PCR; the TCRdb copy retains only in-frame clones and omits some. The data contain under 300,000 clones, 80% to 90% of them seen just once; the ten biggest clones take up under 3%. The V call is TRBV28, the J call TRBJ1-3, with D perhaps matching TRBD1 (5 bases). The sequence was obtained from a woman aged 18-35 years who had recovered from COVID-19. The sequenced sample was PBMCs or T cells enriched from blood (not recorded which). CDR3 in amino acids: CASSPPTGISGNTIYF. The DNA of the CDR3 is TGTGCCAGCAGTCCCCCAACAGGAATCTCTGGAAACACCATATATTTT.